The 26 T cell receptor beta chains below all came from one sample that was sequenced in a study of identical twins. Each CDR3 protein is one row after TCRdb ran MiXCR on the 5' RACE reads. The repertoire consists of 400,000 to 500,000 distinct CDR3 sequences, with 13% to 15% occurring once and the leading ten covering approximately 1%. This same sample was also part of a study on yellow fever vaccine responses in identical twins.

Sequences were obtained from CD4+ T cells sorted from blood. Receptors originate from a woman younger than 35 in good health.

There are many counts of this clonotype. This sequence joins TRBV12-3 or TRBV12-4 and TRBJ1-1; no definite D call. Trimming shortened V by 4 bases and J by 10 bases, and 19 bases separated the two germline ends. The CDR3 sequence is 14 residues long. CDR3 amino acids: CASSSSGSRVRAFF. CDR3 sequence (DNA): TGTGCCAGCAGTTCATCGGGGTCTCGGGTAAGAGCTTTCTTT.

CDR3 protein: CASSLRDRGNTEAFF. The CDR3 bases are TGTGCCAGCAGTCTCCGGGACAGGGGGAACACTGAAGCTTTCTTT. The V gene is TRBV3-1, the J gene TRBJ1-1; 10 bases are shared with TRBD1. V shed 6 bases and J 1 base; nucleotides not matched to a gene: 5. CDR3 length equals 15 residues. Germline-derived CDR1 and CDR2 are LGHDT and YNNKEL (reference sequence).

A few counts support this clonotype. The chain joins TRBV28 to TRBJ2-5; the D is unclear. V dropped 5 bases and J dropped 2 bases, with 18 bases sitting between them. Germline CDR1 MDHEN, CDR2 SYDVKM. This CDR3 is 16 amino acids long. CDR3 in amino acids: CASSAPLLSHQETQYF. The CDR3, as DNA: TGTGCCAGCAGTGCCCCCTTGTTGTCGCATCAAGAGACCCAGTACTTC.

The rearrangement links TRBV12-3 or TRBV12-4 to TRBJ2-1; D is undetermined. The V end was cut by 0 bases, the J end by 9 bases, with 6 bases between. The CDR3 spans 12 residues. In nucleotides, the CDR3 is TGTGCCAGCAGTTTAGCGTCGAGTGAGCAGTTCTTC. Protein sequence: CASSLASSEQFF.

The V and J genes are TRBV20-1 and TRBJ2-1, with TRBD2 identical over 9 bases. Germline V gives CDR1 DFQATT, CDR2 SNEGSKA (reference sequence). The length of the CDR3 is 16 residues. V lost 0 bases, J lost 9 bases, and 12 bases stayed unmatched. CDR3 sequence reads: CSARDQGTSRSSEQFF. The CDR3 DNA follows: TGCAGTGCTAGAGATCAAGGGACTAGCCGGTCTAGTGAGCAGTTCTTC.

The chain joins TRBV20-1 to TRBJ2-5; tentatively, D is TRBD2 (5 bases). The V gene lost 0 bases and the J gene lost 2 bases, with 7 bases spanning the gap. This CDR3 has 13 residues. Germline values: CDR1 DFQATT, CDR2 SNEGSKA (reference sequence). The CDR3 DNA reads TGCAGTGCTAGAGAACGGACTCAAGAGACCCAGTACTTC. Its protein is CSARERTQETQYF.

This clonotype has a handful of counts. The rearrangement uses TRBV9 and TRBJ2-2; D is uncertain. Germline V CDR1 and CDR2: SGDLS, YYNGEE. The CDR3 covers 13 residues. Trimming took 3 bases from V and 6 from J, leaving 9 bases between them. The DNA for the CDR3 is TGTGCCAGCAGCGCTAGTTTGGCCGGGGAGCTGTTTTTT. This encodes CASSASLAGELFF. Combining the CDR3 with reference TRBV9 and TRBJ2-2 gives the whole variable domain DSGVTQTPKHLITATGQRVTLRCSPRSGDLSVYWYQQSLDQGLQFLIQYYNGEERAKGNILERFSAQQFPDLHSELNLSSLELGDSALYFCASSASLAGELFFGEGSRLTVL.

This chain links TRBV10-3 with TRBJ2-7; 8 nucleotides align to TRBD2. The V segment lost 6 bases and the J segment 3 bases; nucleotides outside the gene matches: 10. Germline V gene data show CDR1 as ENHRY and CDR2 as SYGVKD. The CDR3 is made up of 15 amino acids. CDR3 region: CAISPGGGGSYEQYF. The CDR3 DNA is TGTGCCATCAGCCCCGGGGGGGGGGGCAGCTACGAGCAGTACTTC.

The table lists this clonotype with a few counts. The V gene is TRBV9, the J gene TRBJ2-3; 12 bases map to TRBD2. The length of the CDR3 is 16 residues. CDR1 is SGDLS, CDR2 YYNGEE, per germline. V lost 3 bases, J lost 3 bases, and 5 bases stayed unmatched. The CDR3 coding sequence is TGTGCCAGCAGCGAGGCGACTAGCGGGAGAACAGATACGCAGTATTTT. Its translation: CASSEATSGRTDTQYF.

V gene TRBV29-1 combines with J gene TRBJ2-1, with D possibly matching TRBD1 (5 bases). This CDR3 is 12 amino acids long. Germline-derived CDR1 and CDR2 are SQVTM and ANQGSEA. Trimming pared 5 bases from V and 9 bases from J, leaving 14 bases between. In nucleotides, the CDR3 is TGCAGCGTTAGAGAAGGGGTCGGTGAGCAGTTCTTC. Its protein product is CSVREGVGEQFF.

The chain recombines TRBV12-3 or TRBV12-4 with TRBJ1-5; TRBD1 might be the D (5 bases). With 3 bases removed from V and 2 bases from J, the gap between germline ends came to 8 bases. This CDR3 has 14 residues. CDR3 nucleotide sequence: TGTGCCAGCAGTTTCCTCAGGGGCAATCAGCCCCAGCATTTT. Its translation: CASSFLRGNQPQHF.

The chain carries TRBV4-1 and TRBJ2-7, with 14 bases matching TRBD2. Germline V CDR1 and CDR2: MGHRA, YSYEKL. With V trimmed by 1 base and J by 3 bases, 2 bases remained unmatched. This CDR3 is built from 16 residues. In DNA form, the CDR3 reads TGCGCCAGCAGCCAAGGGACTAGCGGGAGGAGCTACGAGCAGTACTTC. It yields the protein CASSQGTSGRSYEQYF.

Ten or more counts support this clonotype. The chain couples TRBV12-3 or TRBV12-4 to TRBJ1-2; weak D call: TRBD1 (6 bases). Between the trimmed V and J ends, which lost 5 bases and 8 bases, there was a span of 18 bases. The CDR3 runs to 14 residues. CDR3 amino acids: CASSHTGATWGYTF. DNA for the CDR3: TGTGCCAGCAGTCACACGGGGGCAACGTGGGGCTACACCTTC.

V is TRBV6-1 and J is TRBJ2-7, with D possibly TRBD2 on 6 matching bases. The CDR3 runs to 17 residues. V was clipped by 6 bases and J by 6 bases, with 27 bases between them. The germline CDR1 and CDR2 sequences are MNHNS and SASEGT. This chain's CDR3 is CASSLGPGVGGKPEQYF. The CDR3, as DNA: TGTGCCAGCAGCCTAGGACCCGGCGTCGGGGGAAAGCCCGAGCAGTACTTC.

There are many counts of this clonotype. V gene TRBV12-3 or TRBV12-4 combines with J gene TRBJ2-1, with D maybe TRBD1 (5 bases). This CDR3 region has 15 residues. Trimming took off 6 bases at V and 0 bases at J, with 12 bases between the two ends. For the CDR3, the DNA is TGTGCCAGCAGCCCTTTAGGGGTCTCCTACAATGAGCAGTTCTTC. It specifies CASSPLGVSYNEQFF.

This clonotype was observed a handful of times. The genes are TRBV20-1 and TRBJ2-1, with D hard to call. The CDR3 length is 13 residues. Germline-derived CDR1 and CDR2 are DFQATT and SNEGSKA (reference sequence). V lost 1 base and J lost 4, with 8 bases in between. CDR3 residues: CSARVVGYNEQFF. CDR3 bases: TGCAGTGCTAGAGTCGTGGGATACAATGAGCAGTTCTTC.

This clonotype was observed a handful of times. V is TRBV11-1 and J is TRBJ2-3; a possible D gene is TRBD2 (6 bases). CDR1 and CDR2 from the germline V gene are SGHAT and FQDESV (reference sequence). The CDR3 spans 16 residues. The V gene lost 3 bases and the J gene lost 2 bases, with 15 bases spanning the gap. The CDR3 region has the DNA TGTGCCAGCAGCTTCGGGAGACTTTACCTCACAGATACGCAGTATTTT. Encoded protein: CASSFGRLYLTDTQYF. The full variable domain, rest sourced from reference TRBV11-1 and TRBJ2-3, is EAEVAQSPRYKITEKSQAVAFWCDPISGHATLYWYRQILGQGPELLVQFQDESVVDDSQLPKDRFSAERLKGVDSTLKIQPAELGDSAMYLCASSFGRLYLTDTQYFGPGTRLTVL.

This clonotype was counted many times. The rearrangement joins TRBV7-9 to TRBJ2-7, with 7 positions matching TRBD2. V dropped 5 bases and J dropped 0; count of bases not matched to a gene: 7. The CDR3 is 15 amino acids. Germline lookup yields CDR1 SEHNR and CDR2 FQNEAQ (reference sequence). CDR3 loop: CASSTDSGLSYEQYF. The DNA for the CDR3 is TGTGCCAGCAGCACTGATAGCGGGCTCTCCTACGAGCAGTACTTC.

Remarks on this clonotype: Germline and junction disagree at one end, which may indicate a read error. The CDR3 reads CASSSGEGQPQHF. The CDR3 bases are TGTGCTAGCAGCTCAGGGGAAGGTCAGCCCCAGCATTTT. The chain links TRBV7-7 to TRBJ1-5; perhaps TRBD1 as D (6 bases). The CDR3 covers 13 residues. Germline values: CDR1 SSHAT, CDR2 FNYEAQ (reference sequence).

The chain carries TRBV5-1 and TRBJ2-1; D assignment may be TRBD1 or TRBD2 (5 bases each). V lost 3 bases to trimming and J lost 6 bases, with 7 bases between them. The CDR3 contains 12 residues. Germline V gene lookup returns CDR1 SGHRS and CDR2 YFSETQ. The CDR3 protein is CASSWDLNEQFF. The CDR3 coding sequence is TGCGCCAGCAGCTGGGACCTCAATGAGCAGTTCTTC.

The V call is TRBV7-3, the J call TRBJ2-3; maybe TRBD2 (6 bases). Looked up from germline, CDR1 is SGHTA and CDR2 is FQGTGA. The CDR3 has 16 amino acids. The V and J ends lost 5 bases and 7 bases respectively, with 22 bases between them. For the CDR3, the DNA is TGTGCCAGCAGCCTGGGGGGTAGAAAAGAACAAAATACGCAGTATTTT. It translates to CASSLGGRKEQNTQYF.

This sequence joins TRBV6-4 and TRBJ1-2; no definite D call. CDR1 is MRHNA and CDR2 is SNTAGT in the germline V gene. Between the trimmed V and J ends, which lost 4 bases and 4 bases, there was a span of 10 bases. The CDR3 has 13 residues. The CDR3 DNA sequence: TGTGCCAGCAGTGTTTTTGAGGGCTATGGCTACACCTTC. Translated: CASSVFEGYGYTF.

This chain links TRBV28 with TRBJ1-3; 8 bases are a match to TRBD1. V lost 5 bases to trimming and J lost 5 bases; unmatched junction nucleotides: 11. Germline lookup yields CDR1 MDHEN and CDR2 SYDVKM. CDR3 length: 16 amino acids. The DNA for the CDR3 is TGTGCCAGCAGTCCGACAGGGGCCCTCTTCCGAAACACCATATATTTT. Residues: CASSPTGALFRNTIYF.

This clonotype was observed many times. The rearrangement links TRBV12-3 or TRBV12-4 to TRBJ1-1; D unresolved. This CDR3 is 13 amino acids long. V was trimmed by 2 bases and J by 1 base, leaving 5 bases between them. CDR3 region: CASSLKPNTEAFF. CDR3 sequence (DNA): TGTGCCAGCAGTTTAAAACCGAACACTGAAGCTTTCTTT.

The rearrangement uses TRBV6-2 or TRBV6-3 and TRBJ2-4; 13 nucleotides match TRBD2. In germline, CDR1 is MNHEY, CDR2 SVGEGT. This CDR3 spans 17 amino acids. The V gene end was trimmed by 3 bases and the J gene end by 2 bases; junction bases not matched to a gene: 4. The CDR3 region is CASSYTGLAGTKNIQYF. DNA for the CDR3: TGTGCCAGCAGTTATACGGGACTAGCGGGAACCAAAAACATTCAGTACTTC.

In this sample, this clonotype turned up many times. The genes are TRBV6-2 or TRBV6-3 and TRBJ2-5, with D hard to call. The CDR3 has 13 amino acids. Trimming removed 2 bases from V and 4 bases from J, with 8 bases in between. Per germline, CDR1 MNHEY and CDR2 SVGEGT. CDR3 amino acids: CASSYGRLETQYF. CDR3 sequence (DNA): TGTGCCAGCAGTTACGGACGCCTAGAGACCCAGTACTTC.